The rows below give T cell receptor beta chains drawn from one sample of a study of CD8 T cells in ankylosing spondylitis. Each CDR3 protein gets one entry after TCRdb re-called the 5' RACE reads with MiXCR. Of 450,000 to 550,000 distinct CDR3 sequences listed, about 5.2% are singletons. Source material: blood, either unsorted or a sorted T cell fraction (not recorded which). These TCRs come from a male donor with ankylosing spondylitis. Each CDR3 is given with its conserved first and last residue. The D gene is left open where the match is weak. Only part of the rows carry a size: once, few, many, or a class if the clone is expanded.

d_gene | abundance | j_gene | len | v_gene | CDR3nt | CDR3aa
- | many | TRBJ1-3 | 12 | TRBV20-1 | TGCAGTGTACCAGGGACTGGAAACACCATATATTTT | CSVPGTGNTIYF
- | many | TRBJ2-5 | 15 | TRBV6-2/TRBV6-3 | TGTGCCAGCAGTTACTCGACGGCTAGCAAAGAGACCCAGTACTTC | CASSYSTASKETQYF
- | many | TRBJ2-7 | 13 | TRBV24-1 | TGTGCCACCAGTGATTTGCTCAGGGACGAGCAGTACTTC | CATSDLLRDEQYF
- | - | TRBJ2-1 | 15 | TRBV6-2/TRBV6-3 | TGTGCCAGCAGTTATGGGCTAGGCGAAGTAGTCGAGCAGTTCTTC | CASSYGLGEVVEQFF
TRBD1 | many | TRBJ1-2 | 16 | TRBV7-8 | TGTGCCAGCAGCTTAGTGGGACAGGGGCTTAACTATGGCTACACCTTC | CASSLVGQGLNYGYTF
- | many | TRBJ1-4 | 14 | TRBV12-3/TRBV12-4 | TGTGCCAGCAGCGTACAGGTCTTTAATGAAAAACTGTTTTTT | CASSVQVFNEKLFF
TRBD2 | many | TRBJ2-7 | 16 | TRBV27 | TGTGCCAGCAGTTTAGTATCAGGAAGCGGGATAGGTGAGCAGTACTTC | CASSLVSGSGIGEQYF
- | many | TRBJ2-2 | 13 | TRBV7-2 | TGTGCCAGCAGCTTACGGAGCCCCGGGGAGCTGTTTTTT | CASSLRSPGELFF
- | many | TRBJ1-1 | 15 | TRBV7-9 | TGTGCCAGCAGCCCTATAGGGGGAGGACAGCCCGAAGCTTTCTTT | CASSPIGGGQPEAFF
- | many | TRBJ1-6 | 13 | TRBV20-1 | TGCAGTGCCCCCCCGGGGGCAAATTCACCCCTCCACTTT | CSAPPGANSPLHF
TRBD2 | - | TRBJ2-7 | 15 | TRBV7-2 | TGTGCCAGCAGCCGGCGAGGCGGGAGGGCCCCCGAGCAGTACTTC | CASSRRGGRAPEQYF
- | many | TRBJ1-3 | 14 | TRBV5-6 | TGTGCCAGCAGCGGCAGGGGACGTGGAAACACCATATATTTT | CASSGRGRGNTIYF
- | - | TRBJ2-2 | 13 | TRBV6-6 | TGTGCCGGAAGATTAGAGAACACCGGGGAGCTGTTTTTT | CAGRLENTGELFF
- | many | TRBJ2-5 | 13 | TRBV5-6 | TGTGCCAGCAGTTGGGGAGCTAAAGAGACCCAGTACTTC | CASSWGAKETQYF
- | - | TRBJ2-7 | 12 | TRBV29-1 | TGCAGCGTTGTATGGTTGGGAAACGAGCAGTACTTC | CSVVWLGNEQYF
- | few | TRBJ2-3 | 15 | TRBV11-2 | TGTGCCAGCAGCCAGATAGGGGTTCGGACAGATACGCAGTATTTT | CASSQIGVRTDTQYF
TRBD1 | many | TRBJ2-2 | 15 | TRBV29-1 | TGCAGCGGGAAGGTAACAGGGGAACACACCGGGGAGCTGTTTTTT | CSGKVTGEHTGELFF
TRBD1 | many | TRBJ1-1 | 13 | TRBV20-1 | TGCAGTGCTAGACTACAGGGGGGCACTGAAGCTTTCTTT | CSARLQGGTEAFF
TRBD1 | many | TRBJ2-7 | 13 | TRBV5-1 | TGCGCCAGCAGCTACCAAAGGGGGCTCGAGCAGTACTTC | CASSYQRGLEQYF
- | many | TRBJ1-2 | 14 | TRBV6-1 | TGTGCCAGCAGTCCGTCAGGCGAGATCTATGGCTACACCTTC | CASSPSGEIYGYTF
TRBD2 | few | TRBJ2-7 | 15 | TRBV7-2 | TGTGCCAGCAGCTCGCGACTAGCGGGAGTGGGGGAGCAGTACTTC | CASSSRLAGVGEQYF
- | many | TRBJ2-2 | 15 | TRBV5-1 | TGCGCCAGCAGCTTGTGGGGGACTGGGACCGGGGAGCTGTTTTTT | CASSLWGTGTGELFF
- | many | TRBJ1-3 | 15 | TRBV6-1 | TGTGCCAGCAGGGGGGAGTTATTCTCTGGAAACACCATATATTTT | CASRGELFSGNTIYF
TRBD2 | many | TRBJ2-1 | 16 | TRBV4-1 | TGCGCCAGCAGCCAACGGGCGGGAGGGCCGTACGATGAGCAGTTCTTC | CASSQRAGGPYDEQFF
TRBD2 | - | TRBJ2-3 | 17 | TRBV27 | TGTGCCAGCAGTTCGGGACTAGCGGGGGGATCCACAGATACGCAGTATTTT | CASSSGLAGGSTDTQYF
- | many | TRBJ2-1 | 14 | TRBV28 | TGTGCCAGCAGCAGGCGAATAGGGTACAATGAGCAGTTCTTC | CASSRRIGYNEQFF
- | many | TRBJ2-7 | 14 | TRBV29-1 | TGCAGCGTCCGATACGGGGGTTTTATTTACGAGCAGTACTTC | CSVRYGGFIYEQYF
TRBD2 | many | TRBJ2-1 | 18 | TRBV6-2/TRBV6-3 | TGTGCCAGCAGTTACTCGGCTAGCGGGGGGTTCGCAGGGTTGGAGCAGTTCTTC | CASSYSASGGFAGLEQFF
- | many | TRBJ2-7 | 14 | TRBV5-6 | TGTGCCAGCAACAAATTCTCAACCTCCTACGAGCAGTACTTC | CASNKFSTSYEQYF
TRBD2 | many | TRBJ2-7 | 15 | TRBV15 | TGTGCCACCAGCACGTTATACGGGGGGTCCTACGAGCAGTACTTC | CATSTLYGGSYEQYF